Below are 16 T cell receptor beta chains sequenced from a single sample in a study of graft-versus-host responses after intestinal transplantation. Profiling relied on immunoSEQ multiplex PCR, and the TCRdb table lists in-frame clones only, not all of them. The table shows about 20,000 clones, with approximately 89% occurring only once. The specimen comprised PBMCs, sampled roughly 32 weeks after intestinal transplant. The receptors come from a human patient who received an intestinal transplant, so some T cells may come from the graft donor.

This clone was picked up one time. This chain connects TRBV5-1 to TRBJ2-5; D assignment may be TRBD1 or TRBD2 (5 bases each). The CDR3 totals 15 residues. Trimming removed 0 bases from V and 5 bases from J, with 14 bases in between. CDR1 is SGHRS and CDR2 is YFSETQ in the germline V gene. CDR3 protein: CASSLAGAMGETQYF. The CDR3, as DNA: TGCGCCAGCAGCTTGGCCGGGGCCATGGGGGAGACCCAGTACTTC. The whole variable domain, remainder taken from reference TRBV5-1 and TRBJ2-5, is KAGVTQTPRYLIKTRGQQVTLSCSPISGHRSVSWYQQTPGQGLQFLFEYFSETQRNKGNFPGRFSGRQFSNSRSEMNVSTLELGDSALYLCASSLAGAMGETQYFGPGTRLLVL.

The chain uses TRBV5-1 and TRBJ2-3; 7 nucleotides align to TRBD2. Germline V gene lookup returns CDR1 SGHRS and CDR2 YFSETQ. Trimming cost V 5 bases and J 0 bases; bases outside gene matches: 12. The CDR3 loop spans 17 amino acids. CDR3 DNA: TGCGCCAGCAGTGACCCCCCGGGGCGGGGGAGCACAGATACGCAGTATTTT. Protein sequence: CASSDPPGRGSTDTQYF. The entire variable domain, with the rest obtained from reference TRBV5-1 and TRBJ2-3, is as follows: KAGVTQTPRYLIKTRGQQVTLSCSPISGHRSVSWYQQTPGQGLQFLFEYFSETQRNKGNFPGRFSGRQFSNSRSEMNVSTLELGDSALYLCASSDPPGRGSTDTQYFGPGTRLTVL.

The rearrangement links TRBV19 to TRBJ1-1; the D gene is possibly TRBD1 (6 bases). V dropped 1 base and J dropped 6 bases, with 15 bases sitting between them. Germline V gene sequence: CDR1 LNHDA, CDR2 SQIVND (reference sequence). The length of the CDR3 is 15 residues. CDR3 loop: CASSIVDRIDSEAFF. The DNA for the CDR3 is TGTGCCAGTAGTATAGTGGACAGAATAGACTCTGAAGCTTTCTTT.

The chain couples TRBV5-4 to TRBJ2-7; D possibly corresponds to TRBD1 (5 bases). The CDR3 covers 16 residues. V gave up 0 bases and J gave up 2 bases, with 15 bases separating them. Germline CDR1 and CDR2: SGHNT and YYREEE (reference sequence). CDR3 coding DNA: TGTGCCAGCAGCTTGGCCGGCCAGGGTGCTACCTACGAGCAGTACTTC. Translation gives CASSLAGQGATYEQYF.

The rearrangement joins TRBV5-5 to TRBJ1-1; D perhaps matches TRBD1 (6 bases). This CDR3 has 14 residues. The germline CDR1 and CDR2 sequences are SGHKS and YYEKEE (reference sequence). V was clipped by 7 bases and J by 3 bases, with 16 bases between them. This CDR3 is CASHAMGGHTEAFF. The CDR3 region has the DNA TGTGCCAGCCATGCGATGGGGGGCCACACTGAAGCTTTCTTT.

Here the CDR3 reads CSVDKGAFGYTF. CDR3 in DNA: TGCAGCGTTGATAAGGGGGCATTTGGCTACACCTTC. The gene calls are TRBV29-1 and TRBJ1-2, with 7 bases lining up with TRBD1. This CDR3 comprises 12 residues. CDR1 is SQVTM and CDR2 is ANQGSEA in the germline V gene. J was trimmed by 7 bases and V by 3 bases; bases with no gene match: 5.

This clone was seen only once. V usage is TRBV19 and J usage is TRBJ1-1, with no clear D. The CDR3 runs 14 residues. Germline V gene data show CDR1 as LNHDA and CDR2 as SQIVND (reference sequence). V dropped 6 bases and J dropped 10 bases, with 21 bases sitting between them. The CDR3 spells CASSPVAALDGAFF. The CDR3 DNA is TGTGCCAGTAGCCCAGTTGCAGCTTTAGACGGAGCTTTCTTT.

The gene calls are TRBV11-2 and TRBJ2-7; TRBD1 is a possible D gene (6 bases). CDR1 is SGHAT and CDR2 is FQNNGV in the germline V gene. This CDR3 has 13 residues. Trimming removed 3 bases from V and 2 bases from J, with 8 bases in between. Written as DNA, the CDR3 is TGTGCCAGCAGCTTGTCAGGGGCCTACGAGCAGTACTTC. It yields the protein CASSLSGAYEQYF.

A few counts support this clone. The V call is TRBV7-9, the J call TRBJ1-1, with a weak D call TRBD1 (5 bases). The CDR3 is 12 residues long. Germline V gene lookup returns CDR1 SEHNR and CDR2 FQNEAQ (reference sequence). Deletions cut 3 bases from V and 7 bases from J, with 9 bases between. CDR3 DNA: TGTGCCAGCAGCTTCAGGGCGGGTGAAGCTTTCTTT. This sequence encodes CASSFRAGEAFF.

This clone has only one observation. One end of the junction is discordant with germline, which a read error may explain. The chain carries TRBV7-6 and TRBJ1-4; TRBD1 aligns across 11 bases. The CDR3 contains 14 residues. Germline CDR1 reads SGHVS; CDR2 reads FNYEAQ. CDR3 protein: CASSKWTGGEKLLF. The DNA of the CDR3 is TGTGCCAGCAGCAAATGGACAGGGGGCGAAAAACTGCTTTTT.

The chain employs TRBV5-4 and TRBJ1-6; no definite D call. The CDR3 extends over 14 amino acids. Germline CDR1 is SGHNT and CDR2 is YYREEE (reference sequence). The V end lost 2 bases, the J end lost 7 bases, and 10 bases lay between the germline ends. Here the CDR3 reads CASSFAGSNSPLHF. CDR3 nucleotide sequence: TGTGCCAGCAGCTTCGCAGGCTCAAATTCACCCCTCCACTTT. The variable domain in full, completed from reference TRBV5-4 and TRBJ1-6, reads ETGVTQSPTHLIKTRGQQVTLRCSSQSGHNTVSWYQQALGQGPQFIFQYYREEENGRGNFPPRFSGLQFPNYSSELNVNALELDDSALYLCASSFAGSNSPLHFGNGTRLTVT.

The J gene is TRBJ2-2, the V gene TRBV7-6; 10 positions match TRBD2. V lost 5 bases to trimming and J lost 6 bases; unmatched junction nucleotides: 3. The CDR3 length is 14 residues. Germline values: CDR1 SGHVS, CDR2 FNYEAQ. The CDR3 spells CASSPSGGAGELFF. The CDR3 bases are TGTGCCAGCAGCCCCAGCGGGGGGGCCGGGGAGCTGTTTTTT.

This clone was detected once. J is TRBJ1-5 and V is TRBV29-1; 7 positions match TRBD1. Germline V CDR1 and CDR2: SQVTM, ANQGSEA. The V and J ends lost 4 bases and 4 bases, in that order; junction bases with no gene match: 4. The CDR3 spans 13 residues. The CDR3 protein is CSVGDRVNQPQHF. CDR3 bases: TGCAGCGTTGGAGACAGGGTGAATCAGCCCCAGCATTTT.

This sequence joins TRBV27 and TRBJ2-3; weak D call: TRBD2 (6 bases). This CDR3 has 14 residues. Per the germline V gene, CDR1 is MNHEY and CDR2 is SMNVEV (reference sequence). With 6 bases removed from V and 1 base from J, the gap between germline ends came to 11 bases. In DNA form, the CDR3 reads TGTGCCAGCAGGCGATTAGCGGGCACAGATACGCAGTATTTT. Translating it yields CASRRLAGTDTQYF.

This chain links TRBV10-2 with TRBJ2-1; maybe TRBD2 (7 bases). Germline CDR1 and CDR2: WSHSY and SAAADI. The V end lost 0 bases, the J end lost 4 bases, and 16 bases lay between the germline ends. The CDR3 runs 17 residues. The CDR3 bases are TGCGCCAGCAGTGAGTCGACTGTCGGGGGGCCTTACAATGAGCAGTTCTTC. Translating gives CASSESTVGGPYNEQFF.

V and J are TRBV19 and TRBJ1-1; D may be TRBD1 (5 bases). This CDR3 is built from 13 residues. V dropped 6 bases and J dropped 5 bases, with 13 bases sitting between them. Germline loops: CDR1 LNHDA, CDR2 SQIVND (reference sequence). CDR3 sequence (DNA): TGTGCCAGTAGGTCGGGGCGCGTGACTGAAGCTTTCTTT. Amino acid sequence: CASRSGRVTEAFF.